Below are 23 T cell receptor beta chains sequenced from a single sample in a study of shared clonotypes between healthy human individuals (dated by TCRdb to the early 2020s). Receptor libraries were prepared by the immunoSEQ multiplex PCR assay. The clones in this table, taken by TCRdb from immuneACCESS, are in-frame only. Not every clone is retained; where verified, under half of the shortfall comes from an unresolved V gene, and the cause of the rest is unknown. This sample holds about 2,500,000 clones; 85% to 95% were observed only once. The ten largest clonotypes hold over 0.12% of the sample. Source material: naive CD4+ T cells sorted from blood. The sample's cell subset or site label is to be understood as: CD45RA+ positively selected. These receptors came from a man aged 18 to 30 in good health.

The chain employs TRBV27 and TRBJ1-2, with 7 nucleotides matching TRBD1. The V gene end was trimmed by 4 bases and the J gene end by 8 bases; junction bases not matched to a gene: 13. The germline gives CDR1 MNHEY, CDR2 SMNVEV (reference sequence). This CDR3 is 15 amino acids long. The CDR3 sequence: CASSSPGTAGSGYTF. CDR3 in DNA: TGTGCCAGCAGTTCACCTGGGACAGCGGGGTCCGGCTACACCTTC.

About this clone: The same CDR3 arises from other DNA sequences in this sample as well. The chain recombines TRBV6-5 with TRBJ2-7; 8 nucleotides line up with TRBD1. CDR3 length: 14 amino acids. The ends lost 2 bases at V and 3 bases at J; junction bases unmatched: 3. Per the germline V gene, CDR1 is MNHEY and CDR2 is SVGAGI. The CDR3 DNA sequence: TGTGCCAGCAGTTACGGGACAGGCCTCTACGAGCAGTACTTC. This codes for CASSYGTGLYEQYF.

This chain links TRBV7-2 with TRBJ2-7; D remains unclear. The CDR3 runs 15 residues. Germline CDR1 SGHTA, CDR2 FQGNSA. The V gene lost 1 base and the J gene lost 2 bases, with 12 bases spanning the gap. The CDR3 sequence: CASSLVGTETYEQYF. Here the CDR3 DNA reads TGTGCCAGCAGCTTAGTCGGCACCGAAACCTACGAGCAGTACTTC.

On this clone: The sample contains more than one DNA sequence encoding this CDR3. This sequence joins TRBV19 and TRBJ1-5; possible D gene TRBD1, 6 bases. V lost 5 bases, J lost 3 bases, and 8 bases lay in between. This CDR3 is 13 amino acids long. Germline CDR1 reads LNHDA; CDR2 reads SQIVND (reference sequence). The CDR3 DNA sequence: TGTGCCAGTAGTGGACAGAACAATCAGCCCCAGCATTTT. This translates into CASSGQNNQPQHF.

The chain recombines TRBV5-4 with TRBJ1-6; 7 positions match TRBD1. V was clipped by 3 bases and J by 7 bases; unmatched bases: 4. The CDR3 is 14 amino acids. Germline CDR1 reads SGHNT; CDR2 reads YYREEE (reference sequence). The CDR3 spells CASSWDSGNSPLHF. CDR3 in DNA: TGTGCCAGCAGCTGGGACAGCGGAAATTCACCCCTCCACTTT. The full variable domain, its missing parts supplied by reference TRBV5-4 and TRBJ1-6, is ETGVTQSPTHLIKTRGQQVTLRCSSQSGHNTVSWYQQALGQGPQFIFQYYREEENGRGNFPPRFSGLQFPNYSSELNVNALELDDSALYLCASSWDSGNSPLHFGNGTRLTVT.

The chain uses TRBV5-1 and TRBJ1-2, with TRBD1 matching 9 bases. The length of the CDR3 is 16 residues. Trimming at V came to 2 bases and at J to 6 bases, leaving 11 bases not matched to a gene. Germline assignment: CDR1 SGHRS and CDR2 YFSETQ. In DNA form, the CDR3 reads TGCGCCAGCAGCTTCGTCCCGGGACAGGGATCGGATGGCTACACCTTC. As protein: CASSFVPGQGSDGYTF.

The V and J genes are TRBV27 and TRBJ1-1; D unresolved. This CDR3 has 13 residues. Trimming stripped 1 base from V and 3 bases from J, with 6 bases between. CDR1 and CDR2 from the germline V gene are MNHEY and SMNVEV (reference sequence). The CDR3 coding sequence is TGTGCCAGCAGTTTATTGTCCTACACTGAAGCTTTCTTT. This encodes CASSLLSYTEAFF.

The V call is TRBV18, the J call TRBJ2-7, with 7 bases lining up with TRBD1. J was trimmed by 10 bases and V by 2 bases; bases with no gene match: 8. This CDR3 has 13 amino acids. CDR1 and CDR2 from the germline V gene are KGHSH and LQKENI. CDR3 nucleotides: TGTGCCAGCTCACCAAGGGCCGAGGGGGCTCAGTACTTC. Encoded protein: CASSPRAEGAQYF.

J is TRBJ2-7 and V is TRBV7-2; 8 bases are shared with TRBD2. The trim removed 1 base at V and 4 bases at J, leaving 6 bases unmatched. The CDR3 is 15 residues long. CDR1 and CDR2 (germline): SGHTA, FQGNSA. CDR3 protein: CASSLGGAGGYEQYF. The DNA of the CDR3 is TGTGCCAGCAGCTTAGGAGGGGCGGGGGGATACGAGCAGTACTTC.

This sequence joins TRBV10-2 and TRBJ2-3, with D possibly TRBD2 on 6 matching bases. The germline CDR1 and CDR2 sequences are WSHSY and SAAADI. The CDR3 runs to 16 residues. V shed 6 bases and J shed 0 bases, with 16 bases lying between them. The CDR3 spells CASSDSSARSTDTQYF. The CDR3 DNA follows: TGCGCCAGCAGCGACTCTAGCGCCCGTAGCACAGATACGCAGTATTTT.

The genes are TRBV5-6 and TRBJ2-5; D is ambiguous. From germline, CDR1 is SGHDT and CDR2 YYEEEE. This CDR3 is 15 amino acids long. V dropped 0 bases and J dropped 4 bases, with 13 bases sitting between them. The CDR3 DNA follows: TGTGCCAGCAGCTTGGTATCTGGATCCTTAGAGACCCAGTACTTC. Translation gives CASSLVSGSLETQYF.

This chain connects TRBV25-1 to TRBJ2-3; TRBD1 agrees at 7 bases. Trimming cost V 6 bases and J 1 base; bases outside gene matches: 10. The CDR3 extends over 16 amino acids. Germline V gives CDR1 MGHDK, CDR2 SYGVNS. The CDR3 bases are TGTGCCAGCAGCTACAGGGGACCGTGGGGCACAGATACGCAGTATTTT. This sequence encodes CASSYRGPWGTDTQYF.

The chain is built from TRBV18 and TRBJ1-6; the match to TRBD1 covers 9 bases. CDR1 is KGHSH, CDR2 LQKENI, per germline. The CDR3 runs to 16 residues. The V gene end was trimmed by 3 bases and the J gene end by 10 bases; junction bases not matched to a gene: 10. DNA for the CDR3: TGTGCCAGCTCACCGGGCTGGGACAGGGAAGGGTCACCCCTCCACTTT. It translates to CASSPGWDREGSPLHF.

The chain links TRBV19 to TRBJ2-2, with D possibly matching TRBD1 (5 bases). The CDR3 consists of 15 residues. V dropped 5 bases and J dropped 4 bases, with 14 bases sitting between them. Germline assignment: CDR1 LNHDA and CDR2 SQIVND (reference sequence). The CDR3 nucleotides read TGTGCCAGTAGTTCGGCAGGGTTATCCACCGGGGAGCTGTTTTTT. Protein product: CASSSAGLSTGELFF.

With regard to this clone: Other DNA variants within this sample encode the same CDR3. CDR3 nucleotides: TGTGCCAGCAGCTTAGCCGGAAGCTCCTACAATGAGCAGTTCTTC. Amino acid sequence: CASSLAGSSYNEQFF. The chain is built from TRBV7-2 and TRBJ2-1, with D uncertain. CDR1 and CDR2 from the germline V gene are SGHTA and FQGNSA. The CDR3 consists of 15 residues. Trimming left V 0 bases short and J 0 bases short, with 6 bases between.

The chain links TRBV9 to TRBJ1-2; D ambiguous. This CDR3 comprises 13 residues. Trimming removed 0 bases at V and 0 bases at J, with 3 bases between. CDR1 and CDR2 (germline): SGDLS, YYNGEE. This CDR3 is CASSVEANYGYTF. The CDR3, as DNA: TGTGCCAGCAGCGTAGAGGCTAACTATGGCTACACCTTC.

This sequence joins TRBV5-5 and TRBJ2-4; D is perhaps TRBD1 (6 bases). Germline values: CDR1 SGHKS, CDR2 YYEKEE (reference sequence). The CDR3 runs to 18 residues. Trimming removed 0 bases at V and 3 bases at J, with 19 bases between. CDR3 sequence: CASSLEAAETGDKNIQYF. As DNA, the CDR3 is TGTGCCAGCAGCTTGGAGGCGGCCGAGACAGGAGACAAAAACATTCAGTACTTC.

The chain uses TRBV2 and TRBJ2-7; possible D gene TRBD2, 6 bases. Germline-derived CDR1 and CDR2 are SNHLY and FYNNEI. The CDR3 contains 14 residues. Trimming removed 1 base from V and 6 bases from J, with 13 bases in between. The chain's CDR3 is CASSEVGGRGEQYF. CDR3 in DNA: TGTGCCAGCAGTGAAGTCGGGGGAAGGGGCGAGCAGTACTTC.

V is TRBV6-1 and J is TRBJ2-5; D unclear. CDR1 is MNHNS and CDR2 is SASEGT in the germline V gene. Trimming removed 8 bases from V and 7 bases from J, with 17 bases in between. The CDR3 spans 13 residues. The chain's CDR3 is CASERWTDLTQYF. CDR3 DNA: TGTGCCAGCGAACGATGGACGGACCTGACCCAGTACTTC.

The chain links TRBV9 to TRBJ2-1; TRBD2 matches at 7 bases. This CDR3 comprises 15 residues. The germline V gene has CDR1 SGDLS and CDR2 YYNGEE. J lost 2 bases, V lost 3 bases, and 5 bases had no gene match. CDR3 sequence reads: CASSESGGTYNEQFF. DNA of the CDR3: TGTGCCAGCAGCGAATCCGGGGGGACCTACAATGAGCAGTTCTTC.

The J gene is TRBJ2-7, the V gene TRBV7-8; D perhaps matches TRBD2 (5 bases). Between the trimmed V and J ends, which lost 1 base and 3 bases, there was a span of 10 bases. CDR1 is SGHVS and CDR2 is FQNEAQ in the germline V gene. The CDR3 sequence is 14 residues long. The CDR3 loop is CASSLEGVDYEQYF. CDR3 in DNA: TGTGCCAGCAGCTTAGAGGGAGTCGACTACGAGCAGTACTTC.

J is TRBJ2-7 and V is TRBV27, with no clear D. CDR1 is MNHEY, CDR2 SMNVEV, per germline (reference sequence). This CDR3 contains 13 residues. Between the trimmed V and J ends, which lost 5 bases and 7 bases, there was a span of 15 bases. Written as DNA, the CDR3 is TGTGCCAGCAGTCCCGCATGGCCGAGAGAGCAGTACTTC. Protein product: CASSPAWPREQYF.

This chain links TRBV18 with TRBJ2-5; D unresolved. The germline V gene encodes CDR1 KGHSH and CDR2 LQKENI. The CDR3 has 14 residues. Between the trimmed V and J ends, which lost 1 base and 4 bases, there was a span of 10 bases. CDR3 loop: CASSPLPSPETQYF. CDR3 DNA: TGTGCCAGCTCACCACTCCCCTCCCCAGAGACCCAGTACTTC.